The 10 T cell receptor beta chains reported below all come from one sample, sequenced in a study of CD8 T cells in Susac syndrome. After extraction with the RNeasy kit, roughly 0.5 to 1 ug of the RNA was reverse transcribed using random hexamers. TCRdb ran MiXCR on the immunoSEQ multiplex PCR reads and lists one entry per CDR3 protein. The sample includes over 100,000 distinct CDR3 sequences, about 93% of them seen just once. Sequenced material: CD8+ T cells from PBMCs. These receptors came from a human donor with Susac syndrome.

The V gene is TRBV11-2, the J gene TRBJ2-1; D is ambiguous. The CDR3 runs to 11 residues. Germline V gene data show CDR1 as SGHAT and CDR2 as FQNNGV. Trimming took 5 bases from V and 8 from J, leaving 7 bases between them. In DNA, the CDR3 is TGTGCCAGCAGCCCCGACCATGAGCAGTTCTTC. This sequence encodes CASSPDHEQFF.

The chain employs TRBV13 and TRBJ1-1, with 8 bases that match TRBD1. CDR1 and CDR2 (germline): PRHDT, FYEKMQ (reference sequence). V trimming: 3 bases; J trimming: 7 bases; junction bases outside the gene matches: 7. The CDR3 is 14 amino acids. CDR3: CASSLWGQADEAFF. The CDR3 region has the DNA TGTGCCAGCAGCTTGTGGGGACAGGCCGATGAAGCTTTCTTT.

The CDR3 reads CASSPTYRGQSYEQYF. CDR3 nucleotide sequence: TGTGCCAGCAGCCCAACGTACAGGGGGCAATCCTACGAGCAGTACTTC. This rearrangement joins TRBV11-2 to TRBJ2-7; 9 bases align to TRBD1. The junction had 9 bases not matched to a gene; V was cut back by 5 bases and J by 1 base. Per germline, CDR1 SGHAT and CDR2 FQNNGV. The CDR3 runs 16 residues.

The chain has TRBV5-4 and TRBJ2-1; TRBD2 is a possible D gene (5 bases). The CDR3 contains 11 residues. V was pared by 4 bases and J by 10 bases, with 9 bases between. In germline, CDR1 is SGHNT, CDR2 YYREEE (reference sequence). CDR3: CASSPGVEQFF. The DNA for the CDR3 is TGTGCCAGCAGCCCCGGGGTCGAGCAGTTCTTC.

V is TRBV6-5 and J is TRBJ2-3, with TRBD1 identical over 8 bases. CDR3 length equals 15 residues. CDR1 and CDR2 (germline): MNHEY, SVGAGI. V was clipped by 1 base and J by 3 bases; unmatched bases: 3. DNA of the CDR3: TGTGCCAGCAGTTACTATGGACAGGGTACAGATACGCAGTATTTT. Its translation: CASSYYGQGTDTQYF.

The CDR3 bases are TGTGCCAGCAGCCAAGTATCCGGGACTCCAGGATACGAGCAGTACTTC. Translated, it gives CASSQVSGTPGYEQYF. The V call is TRBV4-2, the J call TRBJ2-7, with a weak D call TRBD2 (6 bases). The CDR3 extends over 16 amino acids. Per germline, CDR1 LGHNA and CDR2 YNFKEQ. V dropped 1 base and J dropped 4 bases, with 17 bases sitting between them.

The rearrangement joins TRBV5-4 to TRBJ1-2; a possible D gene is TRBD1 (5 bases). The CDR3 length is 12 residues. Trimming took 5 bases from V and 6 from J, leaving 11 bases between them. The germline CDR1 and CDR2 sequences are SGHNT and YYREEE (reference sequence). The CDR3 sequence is CASRLTGDGYTF. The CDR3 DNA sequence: TGTGCCAGCAGACTTACGGGGGATGGCTACACCTTC.

This chain's CDR3 is CASSSDPTGEQYF. The DNA for the CDR3 is TGTGCCAGCAGCTCCGACCCCACAGGAGAGCAGTACTTC. The chain employs TRBV7-7 and TRBJ2-7; a weak D match, TRBD1 (5 bases). V dropped 4 bases and J dropped 7 bases, with 14 bases sitting between them. The CDR3 is 13 residues long. Germline CDR1 SSHAT, CDR2 FNYEAQ (reference sequence).

In DNA form, the CDR3 reads TGCAGCGTTAAGGGACAGCACCCTGGGGGGCCCCAGCATTTT. It translates to CSVKGQHPGGPQHF. V gene TRBV29-1 combines with J gene TRBJ1-5; 7 nucleotides align to TRBD1. The CDR3 contains 14 residues. Germline values: CDR1 SQVTM, CDR2 ANQGSEA. The V gene end was trimmed by 5 bases and the J gene end by 9 bases; junction bases not matched to a gene: 13. The full variable domain, rest sourced from reference TRBV29-1 and TRBJ1-5, is SAVISQKPSRDICQRGTSLTIQCQVDSQVTMMFWYRQQPGQSLTLIATANQGSEATYESGFVIDKFPISRPNLTFSTLTVSNMSPEDSSIYLCSVKGQHPGGPQHFGDGTRLSIL.

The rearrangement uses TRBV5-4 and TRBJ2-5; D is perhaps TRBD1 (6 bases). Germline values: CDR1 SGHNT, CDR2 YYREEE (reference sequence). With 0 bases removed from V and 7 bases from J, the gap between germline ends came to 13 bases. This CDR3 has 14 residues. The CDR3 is CASSLDRAPLTQYF. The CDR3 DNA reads TGTGCCAGCAGCTTGGACAGGGCCCCATTGACCCAGTACTTC.